These 27 T cell receptor beta chains were sequenced from one sample in a study of CD8 T cells in Susac syndrome. Random hexamers served to reverse transcribe roughly 0.45 to 1 ug RNA. TCRdb passed the immunoSEQ multiplex PCR reads through MiXCR, listing each CDR3 protein once. The sample includes about 66,000 distinct CDR3 sequences, roughly 94% of them seen just once. Sequencing was performed on CD8+ T cells from PBMCs. The source of these receptors is a human donor with multiple sclerosis.

The V gene is TRBV6-6, the J gene TRBJ2-7; 8 bases are shared with TRBD1. The ends lost 5 bases at V and 2 bases at J; junction bases unmatched: 8. The CDR3 loop spans 15 amino acids. The germline V gene encodes CDR1 MNHNY and CDR2 SVGAGI (reference sequence). The CDR3 is CASSPSGTGTYEQYF. CDR3 nucleotides: TGTGCCAGCAGTCCTTCCGGGACAGGCACCTACGAGCAGTACTTC.

Concerning this clonotype: A junction end diverges from the germline sequence, so it may reflect a read error. V usage is TRBV24-1 and J usage is TRBJ2-1; maybe TRBD2 (5 bases). CDR3 length: 17 amino acids. Germline V gene data show CDR1 as KGHDR and CDR2 as SFDVKD. Here the CDR3 DNA reads TGTGCCAACAGTGATTTACCCGAGGGTGACTCTAGGAATGAGCAGTTCTTC. Its protein product is CANSDLPEGDSRNEQFF.

The gene calls are TRBV28 and TRBJ1-2; TRBD1 agrees at 9 bases. This CDR3 region has 13 residues. The J segment lost 8 bases and the V segment lost 5 bases, leaving 6 bases of the junction unmatched. Germline V gene data show CDR1 as MDHEN and CDR2 as SYDVKM. The CDR3 protein is CASSLGTGSGYTF. CDR3 in DNA: TGTGCCAGCAGTCTTGGGACAGGGAGCGGCTACACCTTC.

In its sample, this clonotype was seen once. This chain connects TRBV6-1 to TRBJ2-5, with D possibly being TRBD1 (5 bases). V gave up 8 bases and J gave up 2 bases, with 9 bases separating them. The CDR3 runs to 12 residues. Germline loops: CDR1 MNHNS, CDR2 SASEGT. The CDR3 coding sequence is TGTGCCAGCTTGCAGGGACAAGAGACCCAGTACTTC. This translates into CASLQGQETQYF.

V usage is TRBV4-3 and J usage is TRBJ1-5; no firm D call. Trimming pared 1 base from V and 6 bases from J, leaving 10 bases between. The CDR3 is 14 residues long. Germline values: CDR1 LGHNA, CDR2 YSLEER. For the CDR3, the DNA is TGCGCCAGCAGCCAAGGGTTCGTCGGTCAGCCCCAGCATTTT. Protein: CASSQGFVGQPQHF.

The chain is built from TRBV20-1 and TRBJ2-5; D is ambiguous. The CDR3 contains 15 residues. Germline V gene lookup returns CDR1 DFQATT and CDR2 SNEGSKA (reference sequence). The ends were cut back, 0 bases at V and 1 base at J, with 12 bases in the middle. CDR3 in amino acids: CSARDPGRSQETQYF. In DNA, the CDR3 is TGCAGTGCTAGAGATCCCGGACGGAGCCAAGAGACCCAGTACTTC.

The V call is TRBV28, the J call TRBJ2-3, with 12 nucleotides matching TRBD1. In germline, CDR1 is MDHEN, CDR2 SYDVKM. After removal of 8 bases from V and 5 bases from J, the junction contained 8 bases not matched to a gene. There are 15 residues in the CDR3. CDR3 coding DNA: TGTGCCAGCCGTGAAGGGACAGGGGGCGTAGATACGCAGTATTTT. This sequence encodes CASREGTGGVDTQYF.

The V gene is TRBV29-1, the J gene TRBJ1-2, with 7 bases aligning to TRBD1. J gave up 8 bases and V 7 bases, and 10 bases lay outside the gene matches. The CDR3 has 12 residues. Germline assignment: CDR1 SQVTM and CDR2 ANQGSEA. The CDR3 is CSEKTGAEGYTF. The CDR3 nucleotides read TGCAGCGAAAAAACAGGGGCTGAAGGCTACACCTTC.

The rearrangement links TRBV7-9 to TRBJ2-7, with a tentative D call TRBD2 (5 bases). V was cut by 5 bases and J by 6 bases, with 23 bases left in between. Germline V gives CDR1 SEHNR, CDR2 FQNEAQ (reference sequence). The CDR3 loop spans 16 amino acids. CDR3 region: CASSPKSSTRFSEQYF. CDR3 coding DNA: TGTGCCAGCAGCCCCAAGTCTAGCACCCGATTCAGCGAGCAGTACTTC.

The V gene is TRBV29-1, the J gene TRBJ1-2; unclear D gene. This CDR3 region has 11 residues. Per germline, CDR1 SQVTM and CDR2 ANQGSEA. Deletions cut 7 bases from V and 4 bases from J, with 10 bases between. The CDR3 DNA follows: TGCAGCGCCTTCCACGTCTATGGCTACACCTTC. Translating it yields CSAFHVYGYTF.

This clonotype occurred once. V usage is TRBV4-1 and J usage is TRBJ2-1; 7 bases are a match to TRBD2. CDR1 and CDR2 (germline): MGHRA, YSYEKL. This CDR3 contains 14 residues. V was pared by 2 bases and J by 12 bases, with 10 bases of the junction left unmatched. Here the CDR3 reads CASSQSGTLNWQFF. The CDR3 coding sequence is TGCGCCAGCAGCCAAAGCGGGACCCTCAATTGGCAGTTCTTC.

This chain links TRBV15 with TRBJ1-1; D unclear. From germline, CDR1 is LNHNV and CDR2 YYDKDF (reference sequence). V dropped 8 bases and J dropped 1 base, with 11 bases sitting between them. The CDR3 is made up of 13 amino acids. The CDR3 here is CATDDLGNTEAFF. The CDR3 DNA reads as TGTGCCACCGACGACCTGGGGAACACTGAAGCTTTCTTT.

The genes are TRBV7-9 and TRBJ1-5, with 7 bases that match TRBD1. The germline V gene encodes CDR1 SEHNR and CDR2 FQNEAQ (reference sequence). The CDR3 runs to 14 residues. The J segment lost 4 bases and the V segment lost 4 bases, leaving 4 bases of the junction unmatched. CDR3 region: CASSSQTGNQPQHF. CDR3 nucleotides: TGTGCCAGCAGCTCCCAGACAGGGAATCAGCCCCAGCATTTT.

The CDR3 here is CASSLLDGWEQYF. The CDR3 DNA sequence: TGTGCCAGCAGCTTATTGGACGGGTGGGAGCAGTACTTC. The chain carries TRBV7-9 and TRBJ2-7; D call uncertain. Germline V CDR1 and CDR2: SEHNR, FQNEAQ (reference sequence). This CDR3 contains 13 residues. V was pared by 2 bases and J by 7 bases, with 12 bases between.

This CDR3 is CATSRGSYEQYF. The CDR3 DNA is TGTGCCACCAGCAGAGGTTCGTACGAGCAGTACTTC. The chain links TRBV15 to TRBJ2-7; D gene unclear. Looked up from germline, CDR1 is LNHNV and CDR2 is YYDKDF (reference sequence). The length of the CDR3 is 12 residues. Between the trimmed V and J ends, which lost 1 base and 4 bases, there was a span of 5 bases.

The CDR3 sequence: CSVDRGPYEQYF. The DNA for the CDR3 is TGCAGCGTTGACAGGGGGCCGTACGAGCAGTACTTC. The chain links TRBV29-1 to TRBJ2-7, with 8 bases that match TRBD1. The CDR3 totals 12 residues. Germline V gene lookup returns CDR1 SQVTM and CDR2 ANQGSEA. Germline trimming cut 3 bases from V and 4 bases from J; bases unmatched to any gene: 2.

V and J are TRBV24-1 and TRBJ2-2; possible D gene TRBD1, 6 bases. Trimming pared 3 bases from V and 4 bases from J, leaving 20 bases between. CDR3 length: 18 residues. CDR1 and CDR2 (germline): KGHDR, SFDVKD. CDR3: CATSDLQGSAAFTGELFF. In DNA, the CDR3 is TGTGCCACCAGTGATCTACAGGGCTCCGCCGCCTTCACCGGGGAGCTGTTTTTT.

The chain employs TRBV6-6 and TRBJ2-7, with a weak D call TRBD1 (6 bases). The CDR3 spans 12 residues. Looked up from germline, CDR1 is MNHNY and CDR2 is SVGAGI (reference sequence). V lost 5 bases to trimming and J lost 5 bases, with 10 bases between them. The CDR3 region is CASSIAGDEQYF. DNA for the CDR3: TGTGCCAGCAGTATTGCAGGGGACGAGCAGTACTTC.

This chain uses TRBV29-1 with TRBJ2-6; D not certain. From germline, CDR1 is SQVTM and CDR2 ANQGSEA. The CDR3 runs to 14 residues. Trimming removed 2 bases from V and 0 bases from J, with 5 bases in between. The CDR3 DNA follows: TGCAGCGTTGAACTGCCCTCTGGGGCCAACGTCCTGACTTTC. This translates into CSVELPSGANVLTF.

This chain joins TRBV7-9 and TRBJ2-5; the D gene is possibly TRBD2 (7 bases). This CDR3 region has 15 residues. CDR1 and CDR2 from the germline V gene are SEHNR and FQNEAQ (reference sequence). V shed 6 bases and J shed 4 bases, with 18 bases lying between them. This chain's CDR3 is CASSPTLADRETQYF. The CDR3 region has the DNA TGTGCCAGCAGTCCCACTCTAGCGGACAGAGAGACCCAGTACTTC. Full variable domain (outside the CDR3, taken from reference TRBV7-9 and TRBJ2-5): DTGVSQNPRHKITKRGQNVTFRCDPISEHNRLYWYRQTLGQGPEFLTYFQNEAQLEKSRLLSDRFSAERPKGSFSTLEIQRTEQGDSAMYLCASSPTLADRETQYFGPGTRLLVL.

This clonotype was counted once. The chain carries TRBV20-1 and TRBJ1-2; weak D call: TRBD1 (6 bases). The V end lost 0 bases, the J end lost 0 bases, and 23 bases lay between the germline ends. The CDR3 sequence is 19 residues long. CDR1 and CDR2 (germline): DFQATT, SNEGSKA (reference sequence). The CDR3 nucleotides read TGCAGTGCTAGAGATCATTTTACGGGGATCGGACAGACTAACTATGGCTACACCTTC. Translating it yields CSARDHFTGIGQTNYGYTF.

This chain joins TRBV4-3 and TRBJ1-1; 10 bases fit TRBD1. The germline V gene has CDR1 LGHNA and CDR2 YSLEER. V was pared by 0 bases and J by 4 bases, with 2 bases of the junction left unmatched. The length of the CDR3 is 15 residues. CDR3 nucleotide sequence: TGCGCCAGCAGCCAAGATTGGACAGGGGGCACTGAAGCTTTCTTT. Protein: CASSQDWTGGTEAFF.

The rearrangement links TRBV27 to TRBJ2-3, with TRBD1 matching 8 bases. V shed 5 bases and J 4 bases; nucleotides not matched to a gene: 8. Per germline, CDR1 MNHEY and CDR2 SMNVEV (reference sequence). The CDR3 runs to 15 residues. The CDR3 DNA is TGTGCCAGCAGTCCCGATAAGGACAGGGCAGATACGCAGTATTTT. This translates into CASSPDKDRADTQYF.

The chain has TRBV7-9 and TRBJ1-4, with 8 bases lining up with TRBD1. The V gene end was trimmed by 5 bases and the J gene end by 5 bases; junction bases not matched to a gene: 7. Germline assignment: CDR1 SEHNR and CDR2 FQNEAQ (reference sequence). CDR3 length: 15 amino acids. Here the CDR3 reads CASSPRDRKNEKLFF. CDR3 bases: TGTGCCAGCAGCCCCCGGGACAGGAAGAATGAAAAACTGTTTTTT.

This chain links TRBV5-6 with TRBJ1-2, with a tentative D call TRBD1 (6 bases). CDR3 length equals 13 residues. Germline loops: CDR1 SGHDT, CDR2 YYEEEE. The ends were cut back, 3 bases at V and 8 bases at J, with 14 bases in the middle. The CDR3, as DNA: TGTGCCAGCAGCTGGGGACAACAGCAGGGCTACACCTTC. Its translation: CASSWGQQQGYTF.

The rearrangement joins TRBV7-8 to TRBJ2-3; the match to TRBD1 covers 8 bases. The CDR3 spans 16 residues. V lost 3 bases, J lost 0 bases, and 5 bases stayed unmatched. CDR1 and CDR2 from the germline V gene are SGHVS and FQNEAQ. CDR3: CASSFRGQESTDTQYF. CDR3 in DNA: TGTGCCAGCAGCTTTAGGGGACAGGAGAGCACAGATACGCAGTATTTT.

The chain uses TRBV18 and TRBJ1-2; D gene uncertain. V lost 0 bases, J lost 5 bases, and 7 bases lay in between. Germline CDR1 KGHSH, CDR2 LQKENI. The CDR3 covers 13 residues. The DNA for the CDR3 is TGTGCCAGCTCACCACCCAGGACTTATGGCTACACCTTC. This encodes CASSPPRTYGYTF.